The 30 T cell receptor beta chains reported below all come from one sample, sequenced in a study of blood T cells in healthy people across ages. A second PCR, run for about 7 to 11 cycles, used a sample-barcoded 5' primer plus a J-beta primer mix. MiXCR was run by TCRdb on the 5' RACE reads, yielding one entry per CDR3 protein. The sample yields about a million distinct CDR3 sequences, roughly 51% seen once. The sequenced sample consisted of blood. The source is a woman aged 55-70 years in good health.

The V call is TRBV29-1, the J call TRBJ2-1; 10 positions match TRBD2. The CDR3 is 14 amino acids. Losses at the gene ends were 7 bases for V and 6 bases for J; bases not matched to a gene: 9. The germline V gene has CDR1 SQVTM and CDR2 ANQGSEA. CDR3 loop: CSGERGGPLNEQFF. The CDR3 coding sequence is TGCAGCGGCGAGCGGGGGGGCCCCCTCAATGAGCAGTTCTTC.

The chain uses TRBV6-5 and TRBJ2-3; TRBD1 aligns across 8 bases. Germline V CDR1 and CDR2: MNHEY, SVGAGI. Losses at the gene ends were 7 bases for V and 2 bases for J; bases not matched to a gene: 8. The length of the CDR3 is 15 residues. DNA of the CDR3: TGTGCCAGCAATCTTCGGGACAGGACCACAGATACGCAGTATTTT. Protein: CASNLRDRTTDTQYF.

The chain couples TRBV29-1 to TRBJ2-7; possibly TRBD1 for D (6 bases). The germline V gene encodes CDR1 SQVTM and CDR2 ANQGSEA. Trimming left V 7 bases short and J 1 base short, with 17 bases between. The CDR3 runs to 14 residues. CDR3 sequence (DNA): TGCAGCGCTGTCAAACAGGGCTCATCCTACGAGCAGTACTTC. Translation gives CSAVKQGSSYEQYF.

V and J are TRBV7-2 and TRBJ2-1; 10 nucleotides align to TRBD1. Germline lookup yields CDR1 SGHTA and CDR2 FQGNSA. CDR3 length: 13 residues. The V and J ends lost 8 bases and 5 bases, in that order; junction bases with no gene match: 3. The CDR3 region has the DNA TGTGCCAGCGGGACAGGGGTCAACAATGAGCAGTTCTTC. Protein: CASGTGVNNEQFF.

This clonotype was seen a handful of times. The chain is built from TRBV6-5 and TRBJ2-4, with 8 bases fitting TRBD2. Gene TRBJ2-7 matches the end of the DNA better, so the J call may be wrong. The CDR3 covers 13 residues. The V gene's germline CDR1 is MNHEY and CDR2 SVGAGI. The CDR3 region has the DNA TGTGCCAGCAGCACGGGGGGGAGAAGCGAGCAGTACTTC. Amino acids: CASSTGGRSEQYF.

The rearrangement uses TRBV20-1 and TRBJ2-7, with no clear D. This CDR3 comprises 11 residues. V was trimmed by 7 bases and J by 0 bases, leaving 7 bases between them. The germline gives CDR1 DFQATT, CDR2 SNEGSKA (reference sequence). DNA for the CDR3: TGCAGTGTGTCCCACTCCTACGAGCAGTACTTC. Protein: CSVSHSYEQYF.

The chain has TRBV4-2 and TRBJ1-2; D call uncertain. Germline CDR1 is LGHNA and CDR2 is YNFKEQ. The germline V and J ends were trimmed by 1 base and 4 bases, with 19 bases remaining between them. This CDR3 is built from 17 residues. In DNA, the CDR3 is TGTGCCAGCAGCCAAGTAGGTGGGCGTCAGGTTAGCTATGGCTACACCTTC. The encoded protein is CASSQVGGRQVSYGYTF.

This clonotype was detected once. The chain uses TRBV14 and TRBJ2-4; possibly TRBD2 for D (5 bases). Trimming cost V 2 bases and J 0 bases, with 11 bases left between them. Germline CDR1 and CDR2: SGHDN and FVKESK. The CDR3 is made up of 16 amino acids. CDR3: CASSQQDGLAKNIQYF. The CDR3, as DNA: TGTGCCAGCAGCCAACAGGACGGACTAGCCAAAAACATTCAGTACTTC.

V gene TRBV10-1 combines with J gene TRBJ2-5, with D tentatively TRBD1 or TRBD2 (5 bases each). Germline V gene data show CDR1 as WNHNN and CDR2 as SYGVQD (reference sequence). The CDR3 covers 15 residues. V dropped 4 bases and J dropped 0 bases, with 12 bases sitting between them. CDR3 protein: CASSGTRGDQETQYF. CDR3 sequence (DNA): TGCGCCAGCAGTGGGACCCGAGGGGACCAAGAGACCCAGTACTTC.

The table lists this clonotype with a few counts. The chain couples TRBV20-1 to TRBJ2-7; 7 positions match TRBD1. J lost 3 bases, V lost 4 bases, and 9 bases had no gene match. Per the germline V gene, CDR1 is DFQATT and CDR2 is SNEGSKA (reference sequence). The CDR3 loop spans 14 amino acids. The CDR3 protein is CSANPGTVIYEQYF. The CDR3 coding sequence is TGCAGTGCTAATCCCGGGACAGTTATCTACGAGCAGTACTTC.

This clonotype was seen only a few times. The CDR3 spells CASSSRLEAVDTQYF. CDR3 nucleotide sequence: TGTGCCAGCAGTTCGAGACTGGAGGCGGTAGATACGCAGTATTTT. The chain couples TRBV7-9 to TRBJ2-3; D is perhaps TRBD2 (5 bases). There are 15 residues in the CDR3. CDR1 is SEHNR and CDR2 is FQNEAQ in the germline V gene (reference sequence). Between the trimmed V and J ends, which lost 6 bases and 5 bases, there was a span of 18 bases. Using reference TRBV7-9 and TRBJ2-3 for the parts outside the CDR3, the full variable domain is DTGVSQNPRHKITKRGQNVTFRCDPISEHNRLYWYRQTLGQGPEFLTYFQNEAQLEKSRLLSDRFSAERPKGSFSTLEIQRTEQGDSAMYLCASSSRLEAVDTQYFGPGTRLTVL.

About this clonotype: At one end, the junction sequence differs from germline, possibly due to a read error. V gene TRBV9 combines with J gene TRBJ2-3; TRBD2 agrees at 13 bases. CDR1 is SGDLS, CDR2 YYNGEE, per germline. The CDR3 length is 19 residues. The CDR3 sequence: CASSVEGLAGWASTETQYF. DNA of the CDR3: TGTGCCAGCAGCGTAGAGGGACTAGCGGGATGGGCTAGCACAGAGACGCAGTATTTT.

This clonotype occurred a few times. This chain uses TRBV15 with TRBJ2-7; 8 positions agree with TRBD1. The trim removed 3 bases at V and 4 bases at J, leaving 8 bases unmatched. The CDR3 is 15 amino acids. Germline values: CDR1 LNHNV, CDR2 YYDKDF (reference sequence). CDR3 DNA sequence: TGTGCCACCAGCAGCCCAGGGGGCAGAGGATACGAGCAGTACTTC. Its protein product is CATSSPGGRGYEQYF.

This sequence joins TRBV10-3 and TRBJ2-7, with 9 bases aligning to TRBD1. CDR3 size: 16 residues. Trimming took 2 bases from V and 4 from J; bases not matched to a gene: 9. The V gene's germline CDR1 is ENHRY and CDR2 SYGVKD. This CDR3 reads CAISEPGTGNSYEQYF. CDR3 nucleotide sequence: TGTGCCATCAGTGAGCCCGGGACAGGGAACTCTTACGAGCAGTACTTC.

There are a few counts of this clonotype. The gene calls are TRBV24-1 and TRBJ2-5, with D possibly TRBD2 on 6 matching bases. Germline V lookup: CDR1 KGHDR, CDR2 SFDVKD. V was shortened by 2 bases and J by 13 bases, with 16 bases between the two germline ends. This CDR3 spans 13 amino acids. CDR3 DNA: TGTGCCACCAGTGATTCCGCGGGGCTTGACCGGTACTTC. Residues: CATSDSAGLDRYF.

CDR3 bases: TGTGCCAGCAGCTTCCTCGGGACAGGCCTTAGTTCACCCCTCCACTTT. Encoded protein: CASSFLGTGLSSPLHF. The chain employs TRBV5-6 and TRBJ1-6, with 8 bases aligning to TRBD1. V was clipped by 2 bases and J by 9 bases; unmatched bases: 10. In germline, CDR1 is SGHDT, CDR2 YYEEEE. CDR3 length: 16 amino acids. The whole variable domain, filled in from reference TRBV5-6 and TRBJ1-6, reads DAGVTQSPTHLIKTRGQQVTLRCSPKSGHDTVSWYQQALGQGPQFIFQYYEEEERQRGNFPDRFSGHQFPNYSSELNVNALLLGDSALYLCASSFLGTGLSSPLHFGNGTRLTVT.

This chain connects TRBV6-6 to TRBJ2-1, with a possible D match to TRBD2 (6 bases). Germline CDR1 MNHNY, CDR2 SVGAGI (reference sequence). The CDR3 is made up of 13 amino acids. V was clipped by 3 bases and J by 6 bases, with 9 bases between them. CDR3: CASSYLAFNEQFF. The DNA of the CDR3 is TGTGCCAGCAGTTATCTAGCGTTCAATGAGCAGTTCTTC.

The V gene is TRBV5-1, the J gene TRBJ2-7; TRBD2 matches at 10 bases. Looked up from germline, CDR1 is SGHRS and CDR2 is YFSETQ. The CDR3 covers 15 residues. V shed 4 bases and J 0 bases; nucleotides not matched to a gene: 4. CDR3 sequence reads: CASSELAGSSYEQYF. The CDR3 region has the DNA TGCGCCAGCAGCGAACTAGCGGGAAGCTCCTACGAGCAGTACTTC.

The chain has TRBV5-1 and TRBJ2-5, with 9 bases fitting TRBD2. Matching the DNA end better, TRBJ2-7 makes the J call doubtful. Germline V gene sequence: CDR1 SGHRS, CDR2 YFSETQ. The CDR3 is 13 residues long. The CDR3 reads CASSLQTSGEQYF. For the CDR3, the DNA is TGCGCCAGCAGCTTGCAGACTAGCGGCGAGCAGTACTTC.

The gene calls are TRBV6-5 and TRBJ2-1, with 7 bases matching TRBD1. The J call is doubtful: the DNA matches TRBJ2-7 better. In germline, CDR1 is MNHEY, CDR2 SVGAGI. The CDR3 length is 13 residues. CDR3 coding DNA: TGTGCCAGCAGTTATGTAACAGGGGACGAGCAGTACTTC. Translating it yields CASSYVTGDEQYF.

Regarding this clonotype: One end of the junction fails to match germline, which may point to a read error. The genes are TRBV9 and TRBJ2-3; D gene uncertain. Germline V gives CDR1 SGDLS, CDR2 YYNGEE. This CDR3 comprises 14 residues. CDR3 bases: TGTGCCAGCAACGTAGAGGACCCGGGAGATACGCAGTATTTT. Amino acids: CASNVEDPGDTQYF.

Only one count was recorded for this clonotype. The chain combines TRBV5-1 with TRBJ2-2; D unresolved. CDR3 length: 14 residues. Per the germline V gene, CDR1 is SGHRS and CDR2 is YFSETQ. The germline V and J ends were trimmed by 0 bases and 6 bases, with 9 bases remaining between them. Written as DNA, the CDR3 is TGCGCCAGCAGCTTGGATCTCGGTTCCGGGGAGCTGTTTTTT. This translates into CASSLDLGSGELFF.

This clonotype has more than one count but fewer than ten. J is TRBJ2-5 and V is TRBV4-3; D may correspond to TRBD1 or TRBD2 (6 bases each). V was clipped by 1 base and J by 2 bases, with 11 bases between them. The CDR3 consists of 15 residues. The germline V gene has CDR1 LGHNA and CDR2 YSLEER. This CDR3 is CASSQGGALQETQYF. In DNA form, the CDR3 reads TGCGCCAGCAGCCAAGGGGGGGCACTTCAAGAGACCCAGTACTTC.

This chain uses TRBV29-1 with TRBJ1-1; D ambiguous. The V and J ends lost 4 bases and 7 bases respectively, with 7 bases between them. The length of the CDR3 is 10 residues. From germline, CDR1 is SQVTM and CDR2 ANQGSEA. The CDR3 spells CSVVGIEAFF. CDR3 in DNA: TGCAGCGTTGTCGGCATTGAAGCTTTCTTT.

The chain recombines TRBV20-1 with TRBJ2-1; tentative D call: TRBD2 (5 bases). Trimming took off 0 bases at V and 0 bases at J, with 21 bases between the two ends. This CDR3 contains 19 residues. Germline CDR1 DFQATT, CDR2 SNEGSKA (reference sequence). The CDR3 coding sequence is TGCAGTGCTAGAGATGGTCGGAGCCCTAGCAGGAGCTCCTACAATGAGCAGTTCTTC. Protein: CSARDGRSPSRSSYNEQFF.

This clonotype was seen a handful of times. The chain joins TRBV20-1 to TRBJ1-2; D gene unclear. The CDR3 runs 14 residues. The V end was cut by 5 bases, the J end by 8 bases, with 21 bases between. The germline gives CDR1 DFQATT, CDR2 SNEGSKA (reference sequence). The CDR3 here is CSAPPGSPSSGYTF. The DNA for the CDR3 is TGCAGTGCTCCTCCCGGGTCTCCCTCTTCGGGCTACACCTTC.

This clonotype was detected ten times or more. V gene TRBV12-3 or TRBV12-4 combines with J gene TRBJ2-7; D call uncertain. V was shortened by 1 base and J by 7 bases, with 11 bases between the two germline ends. This CDR3 has 13 residues. The CDR3 DNA reads as TGTGCCAGCAGTTTAGGGAGAGACTTGGAGCAGTACTTC. This codes for CASSLGRDLEQYF.

In this sample, this clonotype turned up many times. J is TRBJ2-1 and V is TRBV20-1; the D gene is possibly TRBD1 (6 bases). CDR1 is DFQATT, CDR2 SNEGSKA, per germline (reference sequence). The length of the CDR3 is 13 residues. V lost 3 bases, J lost 8 bases, and 14 bases lay in between. CDR3 sequence (DNA): TGCAGTGCTAGGGGGGCCTCGGTCCATGAGCAGTTCTTC. Amino acid sequence: CSARGASVHEQFF.

V gene TRBV28 combines with J gene TRBJ1-2; 9 nucleotides line up with TRBD1. The CDR3 extends over 16 amino acids. Per germline, CDR1 MDHEN and CDR2 SYDVKM. J was trimmed by 4 bases and V by 3 bases; bases with no gene match: 9. This chain's CDR3 is CASSFGTGFQLYGYTF. CDR3 in DNA: TGTGCCAGCAGTTTCGGGACAGGGTTTCAGCTCTATGGCTACACCTTC.

The rearrangement links TRBV6-5 to TRBJ2-1; D call uncertain. V was shortened by 7 bases and J by 10 bases, with 17 bases between the two germline ends. Germline V lookup: CDR1 MNHEY, CDR2 SVGAGI. The CDR3 has 13 residues. The CDR3 is CASMSLSSYEQFF. The CDR3, as DNA: TGTGCCAGCATGTCATTAAGCTCCTACGAGCAGTTCTTC.